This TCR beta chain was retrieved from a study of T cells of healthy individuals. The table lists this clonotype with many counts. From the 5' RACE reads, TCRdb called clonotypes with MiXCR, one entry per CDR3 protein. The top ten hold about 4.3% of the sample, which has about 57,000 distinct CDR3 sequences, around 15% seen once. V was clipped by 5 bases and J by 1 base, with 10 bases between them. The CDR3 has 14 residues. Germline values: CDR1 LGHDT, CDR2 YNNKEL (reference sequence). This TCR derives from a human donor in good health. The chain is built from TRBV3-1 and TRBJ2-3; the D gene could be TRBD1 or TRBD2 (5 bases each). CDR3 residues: CASSYGTGTDTQYF. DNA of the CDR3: TGTGCCAGCAGCTATGGGACGGGCACAGATACGCAGTATTTT.